Here is one TCR beta chain with its context. This entry comes from a study of OX40 agonist ivuxolimab in advanced cancers. Sequenced by immunoSEQ multiplex PCR; TCRdb stores in-frame clones only, minus some. The sample lists 50,000 to 75,000 clones; 75% to 90% were seen once. The V end lost 6 bases, the J end lost 7 bases, and 21 bases lay between the germline ends. This CDR3 region has 16 residues. Germline V gene lookup returns CDR1 LNHDA and CDR2 SQIVND (reference sequence). This specimen was CD4+ or CD8+ T cells sorted from blood, taken in a trial of the OX40 agonist ivuxolimab. The receptor was derived from an adult with an advanced solid tumor such as melanoma, head and neck, liver or kidney cancer. V usage is TRBV19 and J usage is TRBJ2-2, with a weak D call TRBD2 (6 bases). The CDR3 nucleotides are TGTGCCAGTAGATCCTCAACCCGGGGGAGGATCGGGGAGCTGTTTTTT. This translates into CASRSSTRGRIGELFF. Full variable domain (rest looked up from reference TRBV19 and TRBJ2-2): DGGITQSPKYLFRKEGQNVTLSCEQNLNHDAMYWYRQDPGQGLRLIYYSQIVNDFQKGDIAEGYSVSREKKESFPLTVTSAQKNPTAFYLCASRSSTRGRIGELFFGEGSRLTVL.